Below are 15 T cell receptor beta chains sequenced from a single sample in a study of T cells in localized non-small cell lung cancer. Only in-frame clones appear in the TCRdb table, and some are missing; sequencing was by immunoSEQ multiplex PCR. The sample lists about 48,000 clones, 70% to 80% seen once, with 17% in the top ten. This specimen consisted of peripheral blood, obtained before any cancer treatment. All receptors derive from a man aged 40 to 70 with stage I squamous cell lung carcinoma.

This chain connects TRBV7-2 to TRBJ2-1; D perhaps matches TRBD1 (5 bases). The CDR3 totals 14 residues. The V gene's germline CDR1 is SGHTA and CDR2 FQGNSA. V lost 5 bases, J lost 6 bases, and 14 bases lay in between. DNA for the CDR3: TGTGCCAGCAGCCGTGGACCCCAGGGCAATGAGCAGTTCTTC. Translation gives CASSRGPQGNEQFF.

There are a few counts of this clone. The chain joins TRBV7-8 to TRBJ2-7; 9 nucleotides align to TRBD1. The J segment lost 2 bases and the V segment lost 7 bases, leaving 6 bases of the junction unmatched. The CDR3 extends over 14 amino acids. From germline, CDR1 is SGHVS and CDR2 FQNEAQ. CDR3 in DNA: TGTGCCAGCAAACGCCGGGACAGGGCCTACGAGCAGTACTTC. As protein: CASKRRDRAYEQYF. The entire variable domain, with the rest obtained from reference TRBV7-8 and TRBJ2-7, is as follows: GAGVSQSPRYKVAKRGQDVALRCDPISGHVSLFWYQQALGQGPEFLTYFQNEAQLDKSGLPSDRFFAERPEGSVSTLKIQRTQQEDSAVYLCASKRRDRAYEQYFGPGTRLTVT.

The gene calls are TRBV28 and TRBJ2-2, with D tentatively TRBD1 (6 bases). In germline, CDR1 is MDHEN, CDR2 SYDVKM. The CDR3 totals 14 residues. V was pared by 6 bases and J by 5 bases, with 13 bases between. CDR3 loop: CASSHPTGTGELFF. CDR3 sequence (DNA): TGTGCCAGCAGCCATCCTACAGGGACCGGGGAGCTGTTTTTT.

This clone was recorded only once. The chain joins TRBV7-9 to TRBJ1-3, with D uncertain. Looked up from germline, CDR1 is SEHNR and CDR2 is FQNEAQ (reference sequence). The CDR3 runs 15 residues. V dropped 7 bases and J dropped 4 bases, with 17 bases sitting between them. The CDR3 protein is CASTPLWGTGNTIYF. As DNA, the CDR3 is TGTGCCAGCACCCCTCTATGGGGAACCGGAAACACCATATATTTT.

CDR3 residues: CASSFHLPDCRPVNTEAFF. DNA of the CDR3: TGTGCCAGCAGCTTCCATTTACCCGACTGCCGCCCCGTTAACACTGAAGCTTTCTTT. The V gene is TRBV12-1, the J gene TRBJ1-1. TRBV12-1 is tagged as a pseudogene. The CDR3 is 19 amino acids.

The chain uses TRBV7-2 and TRBJ2-7; TRBD1 aligns across 9 bases. The CDR3 extends over 13 amino acids. The germline V gene has CDR1 SGHTA and CDR2 FQGNSA. V shed 5 bases and J 4 bases; nucleotides not matched to a gene: 3. CDR3: CASSHGQGYEQYF. The CDR3 DNA reads TGTGCCAGCAGCCACGGACAGGGGTACGAGCAGTACTTC.

The chain joins TRBV6-5 to TRBJ1-1, with TRBD1 matching over 9 bases. This CDR3 is 13 amino acids long. CDR1 and CDR2 from the germline V gene are MNHEY and SVGAGI. The V segment lost 6 bases and the J segment 10 bases; nucleotides outside the gene matches: 9. This CDR3 reads CASSSGQGGVAFF. DNA for the CDR3: TGTGCCAGCAGCTCGGGACAGGGAGGAGTAGCTTTCTTT.

This chain joins TRBV5-8 and TRBJ2-7, with D hard to call. The CDR3 has 12 amino acids. The germline V gene has CDR1 SGHTS and CDR2 YDEGEE. V gave up 4 bases and J gave up 3 bases, with 8 bases separating them. CDR3 in DNA: TGTGCCAGCAGCCGCGGCCGCTACGAGCAGTACTTC. It yields the protein CASSRGRYEQYF.

The chain employs TRBV5-1 and TRBJ2-1; 8 positions agree with TRBD1. The CDR3 is 15 residues long. Losses at the gene ends were 2 bases for V and 10 bases for J; bases not matched to a gene: 11. From germline, CDR1 is SGHRS and CDR2 YFSETQ. The CDR3 region is CASSFGTGTGREQFF. As DNA, the CDR3 is TGCGCCAGCAGCTTCGGGACAGGCACCGGTCGGGAGCAGTTCTTC.

This clone was observed a few times. The rearrangement joins TRBV30 to TRBJ1-3; TRBD1 agrees at 7 bases. The junction had 5 bases not matched to a gene; V was cut back by 7 bases and J by 2 bases. The CDR3 totals 13 residues. The V gene's germline CDR1 is GTSNPN and CDR2 SVGIG (reference sequence). The DNA for the CDR3 is TGTGCCTCGAAAACAGGGGCTGGAAACACCATATATTTT. This gives the protein CASKTGAGNTIYF.

This rearrangement joins TRBV11-2 to TRBJ2-7, with a possible D match to TRBD1 (6 bases). The V end was cut by 5 bases, the J end by 4 bases, with 12 bases between. This CDR3 spans 13 amino acids. CDR1 SGHAT and CDR2 FQNNGV come from the germline V gene. CDR3: CASSDLQGYEQYF. CDR3 in DNA: TGTGCCAGCAGCGACTTACAGGGATACGAGCAGTACTTC. The entire variable domain, with the rest obtained from reference TRBV11-2 and TRBJ2-7, is as follows: EAGVAQSPRYKIIEKRQSVAFWCNPISGHATLYWYQQILGQGPKLLIQFQNNGVVDDSQLPKDRFSAERLKGVDSTLKIQPAKLEDSAVYLCASSDLQGYEQYFGPGTRLTVT.

The V gene is TRBV30, the J gene TRBJ2-3; D is possibly TRBD1 (5 bases). Germline V lookup: CDR1 GTSNPN, CDR2 SVGIG (reference sequence). Trimming took off 0 bases at V and 5 bases at J, with 9 bases between the two ends. This CDR3 is 13 amino acids long. In nucleotides, the CDR3 is TGTGCCTGGAGTGTAACGGACATAGATACGCAGTATTTT. Translated: CAWSVTDIDTQYF.

This chain uses TRBV5-5 with TRBJ1-2; 8 nucleotides line up with TRBD1. V was pared by 4 bases and J by 7 bases, with 12 bases of the junction left unmatched. The CDR3 sequence is 15 residues long. Germline CDR1 reads SGHKS; CDR2 reads YYEKEE (reference sequence). CDR3 DNA sequence: TGTGCCAGCAGCCGACCGACCTTTGACAGGGGTGGCTACACCTTC. Its protein product is CASSRPTFDRGGYTF.

V and J are TRBV7-2 and TRBJ2-5; TRBD2 agrees at 8 bases. Trimming took 1 base from V and 4 from J; bases not matched to a gene: 5. CDR3 size: 15 residues. Germline V gene data show CDR1 as SGHTA and CDR2 as FQGNSA. Written as DNA, the CDR3 is TGTGCCAGCAGCTTAGGACTAGCGCGAAGAGAGACCCAGTACTTC. As protein: CASSLGLARRETQYF.

The CDR3 DNA is TGTGCCAGCGGGATGACGGTCGCCTACAATGAGCAGTTCTTC. It specifies CASGMTVAYNEQFF. This chain joins TRBV28 and TRBJ2-1; no clear D gene. This CDR3 has 14 amino acids. Per the germline V gene, CDR1 is MDHEN and CDR2 is SYDVKM. Deletions cut 8 bases from V and 2 bases from J, with 13 bases between.